Presented here are 18 T cell receptor beta chains from one specimen sequenced in a study of blood T cells in healthy people across ages. The second PCR ran about 6 to 12 cycles with a sample-barcoded 5' primer and J-beta primers. A single record per CDR3 protein comes from TCRdb applying MiXCR to the 5' RACE reads. Of about a million distinct CDR3 sequences listed, 35% to 40% are singletons. Material for sequencing was blood. These receptors were collected from a man younger than 30 in good health.

The chain combines TRBV5-1 with TRBJ1-4; TRBD1 agrees at 8 bases. V was pared by 2 bases and J by 8 bases, with 8 bases of the junction left unmatched. The V gene's germline CDR1 is SGHRS and CDR2 YFSETQ. The CDR3 is 15 amino acids. CDR3 amino acids: CASSFGTGLEEKLFF. For the CDR3, the DNA is TGCGCCAGCAGCTTTGGGACAGGTCTAGAAGAAAAACTGTTTTTT. The full variable domain, with the rest looked up from reference TRBV5-1 and TRBJ1-4, is KAGVTQTPRYLIKTRGQQVTLSCSPISGHRSVSWYQQTPGQGLQFLFEYFSETQRNKGNFPGRFSGRQFSNSRSEMNVSTLELGDSALYLCASSFGTGLEEKLFFGSGTQLSVL.

The chain combines TRBV29-1 with TRBJ2-1, with 9 bases identical to TRBD1. The DNA end favors TRBJ2-7, so the J call may be wrong. Looked up from germline, CDR1 is SQVTM and CDR2 is ANQGSEA. CDR3 length: 17 residues. The CDR3 sequence is CSVEDPRTGGYYNEQYF. The CDR3 nucleotides read TGCAGCGTTGAAGATCCGAGAACAGGGGGCTACTACAATGAGCAGTACTTC.

CDR3 amino acids: CASSYGSPQYF. In DNA, the CDR3 is TGTGCCAGCAGTTACGGATCGCCCCAGTACTTC. The J gene is TRBJ2-5, the V gene TRBV6-6; D is unresolved. The CDR3 consists of 11 residues. Trimming took off 2 bases at V and 9 bases at J, with 7 bases between the two ends. Germline CDR1 and CDR2: MNHNY and SVGAGI (reference sequence).

CDR3 loop: CSARRLAGALNEQFF. CDR3 nucleotide sequence: TGCAGTGCGAGGAGACTAGCGGGCGCCCTGAATGAGCAGTTCTTC. The chain employs TRBV20-1 and TRBJ2-1, with 10 bases that match TRBD2. Losses at the gene ends were 6 bases for V and 7 bases for J; bases not matched to a gene: 12. The CDR3 loop spans 15 amino acids. CDR1 is DFQATT, CDR2 SNEGSKA, per germline (reference sequence).

This clonotype was seen ten or more times. The J gene is TRBJ1-2, the V gene TRBV12-3 or TRBV12-4; D gene unclear. V was shortened by 7 bases and J by 4 bases, with 16 bases between the two germline ends. This CDR3 is 14 amino acids long. The DNA of the CDR3 is TGTGCCAGCACCCACGGGTCCGGGGTCTATGGCTACACCTTC. Translated, it gives CASTHGSGVYGYTF.

The chain combines TRBV7-2 with TRBJ2-7, with D possibly TRBD1 on 5 matching bases. CDR1 is SGHTA, CDR2 FQGNSA, per germline. The V gene lost 6 bases and the J gene lost 6 bases, with 15 bases spanning the gap. The CDR3 is made up of 13 amino acids. The CDR3 loop reads CASSAITRGEQYF. CDR3 DNA sequence: TGTGCCAGCAGTGCGATCACAAGGGGCGAGCAGTACTTC.

CDR3 in DNA: TGTGCCATCAGTGAGTCGAACAGGCTCTATGGCTACACCTTC. It is translated as CAISESNRLYGYTF. The genes are TRBV10-3 and TRBJ1-2; D is possibly TRBD1 (5 bases). V dropped 0 bases and J dropped 4 bases, with 9 bases sitting between them. CDR1 ENHRY and CDR2 SYGVKD come from the germline V gene. The CDR3 has 14 residues.

This clonotype has a count of ten or more. The rearrangement uses TRBV5-1 and TRBJ2-1; D tentatively fits TRBD1 or TRBD2 (5 bases each). The CDR3 is 15 amino acids. V was pared by 0 bases and J by 6 bases, with 13 bases between. Germline CDR1 is SGHRS and CDR2 is YFSETQ. This CDR3 reads CASSLGGVSGNEQFF. In DNA form, the CDR3 reads TGCGCCAGCAGCTTGGGAGGGGTCTCCGGCAATGAGCAGTTCTTC.

Notes on this clonotype: Its ends do not fully match the called genes, so a read error is possible. The V and J genes are TRBV28 and TRBJ2-1; 9 positions match TRBD2. The CDR3 totals 15 residues. CDR1 is MDHEN and CDR2 is SYDVKM in the germline V gene. In DNA form, the CDR3 reads TGTGCCGGCAGTTTAAGCGGGGGGCTATACAATGAGCAGTTCTTC. Translating gives CAGSLSGGLYNEQFF.

The V call is TRBV27, the J call TRBJ1-2; no definite D call. This CDR3 is built from 14 residues. Germline CDR1 is MNHEY and CDR2 is SMNVEV (reference sequence). Trimming removed 8 bases at V and 2 bases at J, with 15 bases between. The DNA for the CDR3 is TGTGCCAGCGCACCCGTAAAGTCAAACTATGGCTACACCTTC. Its translation is CASAPVKSNYGYTF.

In its sample, this clonotype was seen a few times. The rearrangement joins TRBV5-1 to TRBJ2-7, with D perhaps TRBD1 (6 bases). CDR1 SGHRS and CDR2 YFSETQ come from the germline V gene. Trimming pared 0 bases from V and 4 bases from J, leaving 17 bases between. This CDR3 is built from 16 residues. The CDR3 protein is CASSLVAGRGAYEQYF. In nucleotides, the CDR3 is TGCGCCAGCAGCTTGGTTGCCGGCAGGGGCGCTTACGAGCAGTACTTC.

The chain has TRBV15 and TRBJ2-3; 8 bases agree with TRBD1. The J segment lost 0 bases and the V segment lost 3 bases, leaving 5 bases of the junction unmatched. CDR3 length: 16 amino acids. Germline CDR1 is LNHNV and CDR2 is YYDKDF (reference sequence). The CDR3 protein is CATSSDRGTSTDTQYF. CDR3 nucleotide sequence: TGTGCCACCAGCAGCGACAGGGGAACTAGCACAGATACGCAGTATTTT.

The chain has TRBV4-3 and TRBJ1-6; no clear D. CDR3 length: 15 amino acids. Germline V gene lookup returns CDR1 LGHNA and CDR2 YSLEER. V was clipped by 0 bases and J by 5 bases, with 8 bases between them. CDR3 region: CASSQDRTDNSPLHF. CDR3 sequence (DNA): TGCGCCAGCAGCCAAGATAGAACAGATAATTCACCCCTCCACTTT.

A few counts support this clonotype. This chain connects TRBV7-3 to TRBJ2-2; D not resolved. The V end was cut by 2 bases, the J end by 5 bases, with 9 bases between. Germline V CDR1 and CDR2: SGHTA, FQGTGA. This CDR3 spans 14 amino acids. As DNA, the CDR3 is TGTGCCAGCAGCTTATACGGCAGGACCGGGGAGCTGTTTTTT. Protein product: CASSLYGRTGELFF.

CDR3 sequence (DNA): TGTGCCAGCAACCCAGGACCCCTGGATGAGCAGTTCTTC. This sequence encodes CASNPGPLDEQFF. The chain is built from TRBV9 and TRBJ2-1; D not certain. The CDR3 totals 13 residues. From germline, CDR1 is SGDLS and CDR2 YYNGEE. Trimming stripped 6 bases from V and 8 bases from J, with 15 bases between.

This clonotype was seen repeatedly, ten times or more. The genes are TRBV4-3 and TRBJ1-2, with 7 positions matching TRBD1. The CDR3 sequence is 15 residues long. From germline, CDR1 is LGHNA and CDR2 YSLEER. Germline trimming cut 4 bases from V and 3 bases from J; bases unmatched to any gene: 8. The CDR3 DNA reads TGCGCCAGCAGCCTGGGACAGTCGCTTGACTATGGCTACACCTTC. Its protein product is CASSLGQSLDYGYTF.

This clonotype was observed a single time. This sequence joins TRBV10-3 and TRBJ2-4, with D possibly matching TRBD1 (6 bases). The J call may not be correct, given that the DNA end is closer to TRBJ2-7. The CDR3 sequence is 12 residues long. Germline V gives CDR1 ENHRY, CDR2 SYGVKD. The CDR3 nucleotides are TGTGCCATCAGTGAGAGGGACACCGAGCAGTACTTC. It codes for CAISERDTEQYF.

The chain is built from TRBV20-1 and TRBJ2-1; D perhaps matches TRBD1 (6 bases). The CDR3 sequence is 14 residues long. Germline V gene data show CDR1 as DFQATT and CDR2 as SNEGSKA (reference sequence). V shed 3 bases and J shed 0 bases, with 9 bases lying between them. The DNA for the CDR3 is TGCAGTGCTAGGGTGGGGGCCTCCTACAATGAGCAGTTCTTC. It is translated as CSARVGASYNEQFF.